The 10 T cell receptor beta chains listed next were all sequenced from one sample in a study of shared clonotypes between healthy human individuals. Positive CCR7 selection of CD45RO-negative cells yielded the naive CD8 cells, and terminally differentiated effector memory CD45RA+ cells were excluded. Generated by immunoSEQ multiplex PCR, the TCRdb table keeps only in-frame clones and is missing some. This sample has about 1,800,000 clones; just under 95% occur once, and the top ten carry around 1.2%. The specimen was naive CD8+ T cells sorted from blood. These receptors came from a man between 18 and 35 years old in good health.

This clone appeared once. Other DNA sequences within the sample encode an identical CDR3. This chain uses TRBV30 with TRBJ2-7, with 8 bases fitting TRBD2. After removal of 0 bases from V and 5 bases from J, the junction contained 6 bases not matched to a gene. From germline, CDR1 is GTSNPN and CDR2 SVGIG (reference sequence). The length of the CDR3 is 14 residues. The CDR3 DNA reads as TGTGCCTGGAGTGTAGGGGCGGGAGGAAACGAGCAGTACTTC. It yields the protein CAWSVGAGGNEQYF. Drawing the rest from reference TRBV30 and TRBJ2-7, the complete variable domain is SQTIHQWPATLVQPVGSPLSLECTVEGTSNPNLYWYRQAAGRGLQLLFYSVGIGQISSEVPQNLSASRPQDRQFILSSKKLLLSDSGFYLCAWSVGAGGNEQYFGPGTRLTVT.

About this clone itself: Additional DNA sequences in this sample encode the identical CDR3. The chain is built from TRBV7-9 and TRBJ1-1; D is ambiguous. Between the trimmed V and J ends, which lost 6 bases and 1 base, there was a span of 6 bases. This CDR3 has 12 amino acids. CDR1 is SEHNR, CDR2 FQNEAQ, per germline (reference sequence). CDR3 sequence (DNA): TGTGCCAGCAGTCCCCGGAACACTGAAGCTTTCTTT. It specifies CASSPRNTEAFF.

The chain recombines TRBV27 with TRBJ2-1; maybe TRBD2 (6 bases). The CDR3 is 14 amino acids. The V gene lost 4 bases and the J gene lost 8 bases, with 15 bases spanning the gap. Looked up from germline, CDR1 is MNHEY and CDR2 is SMNVEV (reference sequence). The CDR3 coding sequence is TGTGCCAGCAGTTCTCGCGGGATTTTCGATGAGCAGTTCTTC. Translation: CASSSRGIFDEQFF.

The chain joins TRBV4-1 to TRBJ2-7, with D tentatively TRBD1 (5 bases). There are 16 residues in the CDR3. The V end lost 3 bases, the J end lost 2 bases, and 17 bases lay between the germline ends. Per germline, CDR1 MGHRA and CDR2 YSYEKL. Written as DNA, the CDR3 is TGCGCCAGCAGCCATCCTAAGGGCCAGGGCACCTACGAGCAGTACTTC. This translates into CASSHPKGQGTYEQYF.

The rearrangement uses TRBV5-6 and TRBJ2-3; D is unresolved. This CDR3 spans 15 amino acids. Germline CDR1 is SGHDT and CDR2 is YYEEEE. Between the trimmed V and J ends, which lost 4 bases and 0 bases, there was a span of 12 bases. The CDR3 sequence is CASSVQSGSTDTQYF. In DNA form, the CDR3 reads TGTGCCAGCAGCGTGCAAAGTGGGAGCACAGATACGCAGTATTTT.

As for this clone: The limits of the CDR3 on the DNA are not certain, so only TCRdb's listed CDR3 is given. The genes are TRBV27 and TRBJ2-7; the table's D call, TRBD2, has no DNA check behind it. Germline lookup yields CDR1 MNHEY and CDR2 SMNVEV (reference sequence). The CDR3 numbers 16 amino acids, ends counted. The CDR3 here is CASSSSTSGISYEQYF.

The rearrangement joins TRBV29-1 to TRBJ2-1; 7 bases line up with TRBD1. V dropped 3 bases and J dropped 6; count of bases not matched to a gene: 5. The CDR3 has 13 amino acids. CDR1 is SQVTM and CDR2 is ANQGSEA in the germline V gene. Here the CDR3 DNA reads TGCAGCGTTGACAGGGGGATGCGCAATGAGCAGTTCTTC. Its translation: CSVDRGMRNEQFF.

The V gene is TRBV4-1, the J gene TRBJ1-2, with D uncertain. Germline CDR1 reads MGHRA; CDR2 reads YSYEKL. Trimming took off 5 bases at V and 7 bases at J, with 17 bases between the two ends. The CDR3 length is 14 residues. The CDR3 protein is CASSSQVGSSGYTF. CDR3 coding DNA: TGCGCCAGCAGCTCGCAGGTCGGGTCGAGTGGCTACACCTTC.

The chain couples TRBV13 to TRBJ2-7; TRBD2 is a possible D gene (5 bases). The CDR3 covers 13 residues. CDR1 and CDR2 from the germline V gene are PRHDT and FYEKMQ (reference sequence). V was shortened by 6 bases and J by 5 bases, with 14 bases between the two germline ends. The CDR3 spells CASRLMKGDEQYF. The CDR3 DNA reads TGTGCCAGCAGACTTATGAAGGGAGACGAGCAGTACTTC.

Concerning this clone: This sample also contains other DNA sequences that code for the same CDR3. The chain uses TRBV6-6 and TRBJ2-1; weak D call: TRBD1 (6 bases). CDR1 is MNHNY, CDR2 SVGAGI, per germline (reference sequence). The CDR3 is 14 residues long. Deletions cut 2 bases from V and 4 bases from J, with 9 bases between. CDR3 protein: CASSYGGGYNEQFF. CDR3 sequence (DNA): TGTGCCAGCAGTTACGGGGGCGGATACAATGAGCAGTTCTTC.